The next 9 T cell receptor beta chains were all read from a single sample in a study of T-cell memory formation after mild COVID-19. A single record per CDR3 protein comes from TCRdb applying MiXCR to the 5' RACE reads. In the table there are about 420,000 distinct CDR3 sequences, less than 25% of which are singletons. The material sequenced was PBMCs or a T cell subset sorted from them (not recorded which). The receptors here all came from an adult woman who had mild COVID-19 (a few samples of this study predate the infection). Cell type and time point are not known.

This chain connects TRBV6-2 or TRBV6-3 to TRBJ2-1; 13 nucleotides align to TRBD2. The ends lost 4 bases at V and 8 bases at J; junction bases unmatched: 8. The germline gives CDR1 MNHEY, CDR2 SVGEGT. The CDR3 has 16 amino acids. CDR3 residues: CASSLTSGGAAYEQFF. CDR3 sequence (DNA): TGTGCCAGCAGTTTAACTAGCGGGGGGGCGGCATATGAGCAGTTCTTC.

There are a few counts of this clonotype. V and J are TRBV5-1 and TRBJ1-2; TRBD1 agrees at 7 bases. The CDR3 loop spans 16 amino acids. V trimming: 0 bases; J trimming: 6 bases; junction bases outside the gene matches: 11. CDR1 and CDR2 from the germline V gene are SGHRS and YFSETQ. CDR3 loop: CASSLAGGFSQDGYTF. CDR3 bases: TGCGCCAGCAGCTTGGCAGGGGGGTTCTCCCAGGATGGCTACACCTTC.

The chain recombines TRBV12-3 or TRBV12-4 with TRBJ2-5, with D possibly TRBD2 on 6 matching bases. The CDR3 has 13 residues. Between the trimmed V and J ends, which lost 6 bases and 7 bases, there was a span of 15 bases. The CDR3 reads CASRTTSSGTQYF. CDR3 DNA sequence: TGTGCCAGCAGGACCACTAGCTCGGGGACCCAGTACTTC.

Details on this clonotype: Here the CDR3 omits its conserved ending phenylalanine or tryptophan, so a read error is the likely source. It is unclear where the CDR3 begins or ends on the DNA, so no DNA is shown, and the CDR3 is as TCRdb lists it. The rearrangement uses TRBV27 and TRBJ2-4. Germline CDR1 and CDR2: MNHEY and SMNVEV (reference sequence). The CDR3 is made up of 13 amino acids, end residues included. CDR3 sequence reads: CASSFTPWQREFY.

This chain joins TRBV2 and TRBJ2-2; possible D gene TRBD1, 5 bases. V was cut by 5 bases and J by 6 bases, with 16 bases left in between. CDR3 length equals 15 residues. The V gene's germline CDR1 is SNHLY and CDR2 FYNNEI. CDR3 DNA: TGTGCCAGCAGTACCACCGATGGCAGGGCCGGGGAGCTGTTTTTT. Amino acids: CASSTTDGRAGELFF.

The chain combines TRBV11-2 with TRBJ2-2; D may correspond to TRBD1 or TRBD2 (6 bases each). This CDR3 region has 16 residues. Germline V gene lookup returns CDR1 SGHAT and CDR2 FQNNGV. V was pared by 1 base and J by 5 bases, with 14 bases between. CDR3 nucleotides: TGTGCCAGCAGCTTAGTTGGGGGGCCCGGTACCGGGGAGCTGTTTTTT. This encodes CASSLVGGPGTGELFF.

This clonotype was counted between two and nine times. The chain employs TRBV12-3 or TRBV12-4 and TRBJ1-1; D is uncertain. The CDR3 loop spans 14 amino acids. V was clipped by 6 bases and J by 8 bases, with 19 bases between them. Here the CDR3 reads CASSAGLGSEEAFF. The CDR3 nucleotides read TGTGCCAGCAGCGCGGGATTAGGTTCGGAAGAAGCTTTCTTT.

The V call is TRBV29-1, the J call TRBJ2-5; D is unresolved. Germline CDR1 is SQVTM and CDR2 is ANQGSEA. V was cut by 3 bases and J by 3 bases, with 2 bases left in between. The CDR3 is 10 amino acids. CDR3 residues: CSVDEETQYF. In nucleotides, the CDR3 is TGCAGCGTTGACGAAGAGACCCAGTACTTC.

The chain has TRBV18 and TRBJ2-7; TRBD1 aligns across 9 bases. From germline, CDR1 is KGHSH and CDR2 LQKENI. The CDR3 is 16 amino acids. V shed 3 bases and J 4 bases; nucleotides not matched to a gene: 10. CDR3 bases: TGTGCCAGCTCACCTCCCTTAGGACAGGGGAGGTACGAGCAGTACTTC. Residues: CASSPPLGQGRYEQYF. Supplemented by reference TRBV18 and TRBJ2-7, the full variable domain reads NAGVMQNPRHLVRRRGQEARLRCSPMKGHSHVYWYRQLPEEGLKFMVYLQKENIIDESGMPKERFSAEFPKEGPSILRIQQVVRGDSAAYFCASSPPLGQGRYEQYFGPGTRLTVT.